This T cell receptor (beta chain) was identified during a study of cytomegalovirus exposure and HLA in healthy donors (dated by TCRdb to 2016 to 2017). Background for the entire study: According to a later analysis, one platform produced both the 100 to 150 validation repertoires and the approximately 670 repertoires of the first cohort. The study was designed to test whether signatures of past pathogen exposure could be identified by cataloging public T cell receptors. In addition to the first cohort of around 670 subjects, a separate validation cohort of about 120 different subjects was used. The study combined high-throughput TCR immunosequencing, statistical association of individual TCRs with disease status, and machine learning to predict cytomegalovirus infection status.

The germline V gene (reference sequence) supplies CDR1 GTSNPN and CDR2 SVGIG. The CDR3, from cysteine to phenylalanine, totals 15 residues. Only the CDR3 DNA stays, 45 bases, in frame from base 1. V lost 5 bases and J lost 7 bases, and the count of bases not matched to a germline gene is 11. In regard to this clone: What antigen it recognizes has not been identified. Base qualities are not at hand, and no much larger clone is one base apart.

The donors were included in the validation cohort of some 120 subjects, a group kept apart from the approximately 700-subject first cohort. The library was generated by the immunoSEQ multiplex PCR assay. As for the authors' bioinformatics: A statistical classification framework was developed to diagnose cytomegalovirus status using the catalog of TCR beta chain sequences. TCRdb mirrors the immuneACCESS table, restricted to in-frame sequences. Some clones are absent from its copies; in checked studies, under half trace to an unresolved V gene, and the reason for the others is unknown. D and trimming come from the DNA, and the V and J calls and clone size come from that table. The sample profile shows approximately 60,000 clones; 92% of them were found once. Of the sample, 1.3% falls within the top ten clones. What the work shows at the level of the full study, not this receptor alone: A later analysis had no HLA typing for the validation cohort, so co-occurrence there was scored across all 130 or so repertoires. Across donors, most TCR sequences were observed very rarely, whereas some public TCRs were present in many individuals. The study listed 150 to 200 TCR beta chains as associated with cytomegalovirus. In vitro tests confirmed that a few of the cytomegalovirus-associated TCR beta chains recognize cytomegalovirus antigens. It was suggested by the authors that the approach could potentially be generalized to other disease states and immunological phenotypes. Subsequent analysis determined that TCRs grouped into clusters in the first cohort also showed a tendency toward co-occurrence across the roughly 110 validation repertoires, and 94% of cluster scores exceeded 0. The classifier was reported to diagnose cytomegalovirus status with high specificity and sensitivity in both the original cohort and the validation cohort.

The source of this sequence is a woman aged 18-29 years in good health and CMV-seronegative. The rearranged segments are TRBV30 and TRBJ2-1; 10 middle bases align to TRBD2. Specimen: PBMCs. The bases read TGTGCCTGGGAACAACTAGCGGGAAGGCTTAATGAGCAGTTCTTC. This sequence encodes CAWEQLAGRLNEQFF.